Each of the 14 T cell receptor beta chains below was sequenced from the same sample in a study of shared clonotypes between healthy human individuals. Measured with immunoSEQ multiplex PCR; TCRdb has only the in-frame clones, and not every one. The table records approximately 530,000 clones, 95% to 96% of them present only once. The sample comprised naive CD4+ T cells sorted from blood. Subset in this sample: CD45RA+ positively selected. Source of these receptors: a young woman in good health.

This clone was counted a single time. The V gene is TRBV5-8, the J gene TRBJ1-1; no clear D. CDR3 length equals 14 residues. V dropped 3 bases and J dropped 0 bases, with 9 bases sitting between them. In germline, CDR1 is SGHTS, CDR2 YDEGEE. In DNA form, the CDR3 reads TGTGCCAGCAGCTCAACTGACCTGAACACTGAAGCTTTCTTT. As protein: CASSSTDLNTEAFF.

This clone was detected only once. This rearrangement joins TRBV6-5 to TRBJ1-3, with a possible D match to TRBD1 (6 bases). This CDR3 is built from 15 residues. Germline assignment: CDR1 MNHEY and CDR2 SVGAGI. The ends were cut back, 2 bases at V and 2 bases at J, with 10 bases in the middle. CDR3 sequence: CASSYGGQAGNTIYF. CDR3 nucleotides: TGTGCCAGCAGTTACGGGGGGCAAGCTGGAAACACCATATATTTT.

This chain connects TRBV7-2 to TRBJ2-3; perhaps TRBD2 as D (6 bases). The CDR3 consists of 14 residues. V was clipped by 3 bases and J by 4 bases, with 11 bases between them. CDR1 is SGHTA and CDR2 is FQGNSA in the germline V gene. The CDR3 DNA follows: TGTGCCAGCAGCTTCCATAGGGAGGCAGATACGCAGTATTTT. Translating it yields CASSFHREADTQYF.

On this clone itself: Distinct nucleotide sequences in the sample also encode this CDR3. The V call is TRBV18, the J call TRBJ2-5; D not resolved. The germline CDR1 and CDR2 sequences are KGHSH and LQKENI. V was clipped by 3 bases and J by 3 bases, with 5 bases between them. This CDR3 comprises 12 residues. This CDR3 reads CASSPQEETQYF. CDR3 bases: TGTGCCAGCTCACCTCAGGAAGAGACCCAGTACTTC.

The chain employs TRBV4-1 and TRBJ1-2; D is possibly TRBD1 (5 bases). The germline gives CDR1 MGHRA, CDR2 YSYEKL. V dropped 4 bases and J dropped 6 bases, with 18 bases sitting between them. There are 15 residues in the CDR3. CDR3 nucleotide sequence: TGCGCCAGCAGCCGGTCCAGGGCGGTCTTGGATGGCTACACCTTC. This sequence encodes CASSRSRAVLDGYTF.

The chain carries TRBV7-9 and TRBJ1-4, with D possibly matching TRBD1 (5 bases). The V and J ends lost 5 bases and 6 bases respectively, with 16 bases between them. The V gene's germline CDR1 is SEHNR and CDR2 FQNEAQ (reference sequence). CDR3 length equals 15 residues. In DNA, the CDR3 is TGTGCCAGCAGCACCCAACAGGTAGCACATGAAAAACTGTTTTTT. This gives the protein CASSTQQVAHEKLFF.

The count of this clone is one. V gene TRBV28 combines with J gene TRBJ2-7; TRBD1 might be the D (6 bases). V lost 5 bases to trimming and J lost 0 bases, with 14 bases between them. Germline V gives CDR1 MDHEN, CDR2 SYDVKM. The CDR3 spans 15 residues. CDR3 DNA: TGTGCCAGCAGTGCCGGACAGCCGTACTCCTACGAGCAGTACTTC. Translated: CASSAGQPYSYEQYF.

This clone was recorded only once. This CDR3 is CASKGRGNYGYTF. As DNA, the CDR3 is TGTGCCTCCAAGGGCAGGGGGAACTATGGCTACACCTTC. The chain employs TRBV30 and TRBJ1-2, with 7 nucleotides matching TRBD1. Germline lookup yields CDR1 GTSNPN and CDR2 SVGIG (reference sequence). The CDR3 is 13 amino acids. V was pared by 7 bases and J by 2 bases, with 7 bases of the junction left unmatched.

This chain connects TRBV28 to TRBJ1-5, with 7 nucleotides matching TRBD1. Unmatched junction bases numbered 8, after V lost 3 bases and J lost 0 bases. Germline V gives CDR1 MDHEN, CDR2 SYDVKM. CDR3 size: 17 residues. The CDR3 sequence: CASSFVGGQYSNQPQHF. The CDR3 DNA follows: TGTGCCAGCAGTTTTGTAGGGGGCCAATATAGCAATCAGCCCCAGCATTTT.

This chain uses TRBV2 with TRBJ2-7; unclear D gene. The CDR3 contains 13 residues. Trimming stripped 7 bases from V and 0 bases from J, with 10 bases between. CDR1 and CDR2 from the germline V gene are SNHLY and FYNNEI. The CDR3 sequence: CASIRQSSYEQYF. The CDR3 DNA follows: TGTGCCAGCATCAGACAAAGCTCCTACGAGCAGTACTTC.

This chain links TRBV30 with TRBJ1-5; weak D call: TRBD1 (5 bases). Germline CDR1 reads GTSNPN; CDR2 reads SVGIG (reference sequence). The V end was cut by 2 bases, the J end by 6 bases, with 11 bases between. The CDR3 has 13 residues. CDR3 residues: CAWSRQGSQPQHF. In DNA form, the CDR3 reads TGTGCCTGGAGTCGGCAGGGCAGTCAGCCCCAGCATTTT.

The chain's CDR3 is CASSLRTITGELFF. CDR3 bases: TGCGCCAGCAGCTTGCGGACTATCACCGGGGAGCTGTTTTTT. The V and J genes are TRBV5-1 and TRBJ2-2, with TRBD2 as a possible D gene (6 bases). CDR3 size: 14 residues. The germline V gene encodes CDR1 SGHRS and CDR2 YFSETQ. Between the trimmed V and J ends, which lost 1 base and 4 bases, there was a span of 8 bases.

The chain carries TRBV19 and TRBJ2-3, with D hard to call. Per the germline V gene, CDR1 is LNHDA and CDR2 is SQIVND (reference sequence). Trimming left V 5 bases short and J 5 bases short, with 14 bases between. This CDR3 comprises 14 residues. The CDR3 coding sequence is TGTGCCAGTAGTCGCGGAAGTGTTCAAGATACGCAGTATTTT. It translates to CASSRGSVQDTQYF.

The chain employs TRBV25-1 and TRBJ2-3; D is ambiguous. CDR1 and CDR2 (germline): MGHDK, SYGVNS. The length of the CDR3 is 11 residues. The V and J ends lost 8 bases and 2 bases respectively, with 5 bases between them. The CDR3 nucleotides are TGTGCCAGCGGCTTCACAGATACGCAGTATTTT. Amino acids: CASGFTDTQYF.